These 16 T cell receptor beta chains were sequenced from one sample in a study of T cell responses to AZD1222 COVID-19 vaccine. Only in-frame clones appear in the TCRdb table, and some are missing; sequencing was by immunoSEQ multiplex PCR. The data hold 100,000 to 150,000 clones, with roughly 91% observed a single time. The source material was peripheral blood, sampled on day 0 of MenACWY control vaccination. The origin of the receptors is an adult in good health.

V usage is TRBV15 and J usage is TRBJ1-5, with D uncertain. Per germline, CDR1 LNHNV and CDR2 YYDKDF (reference sequence). The V and J ends lost 3 bases and 5 bases respectively, with 5 bases between them. The CDR3 is made up of 12 amino acids. The CDR3 spells CATSRADQPQHF. The CDR3 coding sequence is TGTGCCACCAGCAGGGCGGATCAGCCCCAGCATTTT.

This sequence joins TRBV6-5 and TRBJ2-3; D not resolved. Trimming stripped 6 bases from V and 2 bases from J, with 9 bases between. The CDR3 has 13 residues. Germline CDR1 MNHEY, CDR2 SVGAGI. The CDR3, as DNA: TGTGCCAGCAGCCTCTACGACACAGATACGCAGTATTTT. It is translated as CASSLYDTDTQYF.

This clone was recorded a few times. Other DNA sequences in the same sample also yield this CDR3. The chain joins TRBV12-3 or TRBV12-4 to TRBJ2-2; D gene unclear. V lost 6 bases, J lost 4 bases, and 6 bases lay in between. The CDR3 is 12 residues long. The CDR3 nucleotides are TGTGCCAGCAGCTCCGGCACCGGGGAGCTGTTTTTT. It is translated as CASSSGTGELFF.

The gene calls are TRBV7-9 and TRBJ2-1; D tentatively reads TRBD1 or TRBD2 (5 bases each). Germline CDR1 reads SEHNR; CDR2 reads FQNEAQ (reference sequence). V gave up 5 bases and J gave up 14 bases, with 7 bases separating them. The CDR3 sequence is 9 residues long. CDR3 protein: CASSQGEFF. DNA for the CDR3: TGTGCCAGCAGCCAGGGAGAGTTCTTC.

The V call is TRBV6-2 or TRBV6-3, the J call TRBJ2-7; 11 nucleotides line up with TRBD2. V gave up 5 bases and J gave up 3 bases; unmatched junction bases: 6. The germline CDR1 and CDR2 sequences are MNHEY and SVGEGT. The CDR3 runs to 15 residues. The CDR3 sequence: CASSDLAGGLYEQYF. DNA for the CDR3: TGTGCCAGCAGTGACTTAGCGGGAGGGCTCTACGAGCAGTACTTC.

This chain's CDR3 is CASSPPGADTQYF. CDR3 coding DNA: TGTGCCAGCAGCCCACCTGGGGCAGATACGCAGTATTTT. The chain combines TRBV7-3 with TRBJ2-3; D is unclear. The CDR3 contains 13 residues. V was cut by 5 bases and J by 4 bases, with 10 bases left in between. Germline loops: CDR1 SGHTA, CDR2 FQGTGA.

This sequence joins TRBV9 and TRBJ1-1; D is uncertain. Germline values: CDR1 SGDLS, CDR2 YYNGEE. V shed 1 base and J shed 2 bases, with 9 bases lying between them. This CDR3 region has 14 residues. DNA for the CDR3: TGTGCCAGCAGCGTATCGTCCTCCAACACTGAAGCTTTCTTT. It translates to CASSVSSSNTEAFF.

This clone was counted a few times. This sequence joins TRBV24-1 and TRBJ2-6; tentative D call: TRBD2 (6 bases). V lost 3 bases and J 0 bases, leaving 8 bases between the germline ends. The CDR3 consists of 16 residues. Germline-derived CDR1 and CDR2 are KGHDR and SFDVKD. Here the CDR3 DNA reads TGTGCCACCAGTGATATGCGGGACTCTGGGGCCAACGTCCTGACTTTC. Its protein is CATSDMRDSGANVLTF.

As regards this clone: Other nucleotide sequences from this sample produce the same CDR3. This chain links TRBV5-1 with TRBJ1-1; D not resolved. This CDR3 comprises 14 residues. The V gene's germline CDR1 is SGHRS and CDR2 YFSETQ. Trimming left V 0 bases short and J 2 bases short, with 8 bases between. The CDR3 nucleotides read TGCGCCAGCAGCTTGGGTCCGGGAAACACTGAAGCTTTCTTT. Amino acids: CASSLGPGNTEAFF.

V and J are TRBV9 and TRBJ2-7, with a weak D call TRBD1 (5 bases). The CDR3 contains 15 residues. Germline CDR1 SGDLS, CDR2 YYNGEE. V dropped 0 bases and J dropped 3 bases, with 13 bases sitting between them. CDR3 DNA: TGTGCCAGCAGCGTAGCCCCAGGGTCTGACTACGAGCAGTACTTC. This gives the protein CASSVAPGSDYEQYF.

DNA for the CDR3: TGTGCCAGCAGTCCCCCCCGGGACCGCTACGAGCAGTACTTC. The encoded protein is CASSPPRDRYEQYF. The chain couples TRBV6-2 or TRBV6-3 to TRBJ2-7; D assignment may be TRBD1 or TRBD2 (5 bases each). The CDR3 covers 14 residues. Germline CDR1 and CDR2: MNHEY and SVGEGT. V shed 5 bases and J shed 3 bases, with 14 bases lying between them.

V usage is TRBV7-9 and J usage is TRBJ2-3, with D possibly matching TRBD2 (6 bases). The V end was cut by 2 bases, the J end by 2 bases, with 17 bases between. The CDR3 is 17 amino acids. The V gene's germline CDR1 is SEHNR and CDR2 FQNEAQ (reference sequence). CDR3 DNA: TGTGCCAGCAGCTTACTCCGGCCGGGGAGGACCACAGATACGCAGTATTTT. Translating gives CASSLLRPGRTTDTQYF.

A single count supports this clone. The chain has TRBV7-8 and TRBJ1-6; TRBD1 is a possible D gene (5 bases). Trimming pared 3 bases from V and 12 bases from J, leaving 27 bases between. CDR3 length: 18 amino acids. Germline CDR1 and CDR2: SGHVS and FQNEAQ. Written as DNA, the CDR3 is TGTGCCAGCAGCTTTGACTTTATCTTAGCAGGGAGAATTCAACCCCTCCACTTT. This translates into CASSFDFILAGRIQPLHF.

The chain links TRBV7-3 to TRBJ1-6, with D possibly matching TRBD1 (6 bases). This CDR3 region has 14 residues. V was cut by 5 bases and J by 5 bases, with 10 bases left in between. Germline loops: CDR1 SGHTA, CDR2 FQGTGA. CDR3 in DNA: TGTGCCAGCAGCCCGGACAGTCATAATTCACCCCTCCACTTT. As protein: CASSPDSHNSPLHF.

This clone appeared a few times. Other DNA sequences within the sample encode an identical CDR3. The rearrangement joins TRBV2 to TRBJ2-3; no clear D gene. Trimming stripped 1 base from V and 1 base from J, with 0 bases between. This CDR3 has 12 amino acids. From germline, CDR1 is SNHLY and CDR2 FYNNEI. As DNA, the CDR3 is TGTGCCAGCAGTGAAGGCACAGATACGCAGTATTTT. This translates into CASSEGTDTQYF.

The chain carries TRBV6-5 and TRBJ1-1; 7 bases map to TRBD1. Germline V gene lookup returns CDR1 MNHEY and CDR2 SVGAGI. This CDR3 spans 14 amino acids. V was pared by 6 bases and J by 3 bases, with 7 bases of the junction left unmatched. The CDR3 coding sequence is TGTGCCAGCAGACGACAGGGAAGGTACACTGAAGCTTTCTTT. It specifies CASRRQGRYTEAFF.